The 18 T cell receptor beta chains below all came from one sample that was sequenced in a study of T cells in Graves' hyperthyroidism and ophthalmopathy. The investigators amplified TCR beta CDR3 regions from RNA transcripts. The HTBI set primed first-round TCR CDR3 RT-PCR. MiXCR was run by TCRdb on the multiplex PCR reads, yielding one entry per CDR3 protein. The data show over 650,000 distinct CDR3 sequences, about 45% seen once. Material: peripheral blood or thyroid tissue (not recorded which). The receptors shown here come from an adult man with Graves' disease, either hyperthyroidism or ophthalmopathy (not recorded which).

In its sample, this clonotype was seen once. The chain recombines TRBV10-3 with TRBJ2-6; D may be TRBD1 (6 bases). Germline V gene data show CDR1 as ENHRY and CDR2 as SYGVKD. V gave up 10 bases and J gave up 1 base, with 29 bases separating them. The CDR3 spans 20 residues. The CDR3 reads CASSYILGTRPLSGANVLTF. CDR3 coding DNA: TGTGCCAGCAGCTATATTCTCGGGACAAGACCCCTATCTGGGGCCAACGTCCTGACTTTC.

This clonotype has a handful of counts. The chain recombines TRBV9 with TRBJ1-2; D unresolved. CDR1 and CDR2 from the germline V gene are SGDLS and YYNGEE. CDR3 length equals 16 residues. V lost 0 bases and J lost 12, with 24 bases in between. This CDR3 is CASSVVAGNYGPPHTF. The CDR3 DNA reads TGTGCCAGCAGCGTAGTGGCCGGAAATTACGGCCCTCCCCACACCTTC.

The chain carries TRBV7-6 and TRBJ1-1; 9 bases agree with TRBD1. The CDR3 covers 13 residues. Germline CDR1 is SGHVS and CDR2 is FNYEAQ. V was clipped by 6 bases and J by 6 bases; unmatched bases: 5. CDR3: CASSVGTGSEAFF. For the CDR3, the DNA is TGTGCCAGCAGTGTCGGGACAGGGTCTGAAGCTTTCTTT.

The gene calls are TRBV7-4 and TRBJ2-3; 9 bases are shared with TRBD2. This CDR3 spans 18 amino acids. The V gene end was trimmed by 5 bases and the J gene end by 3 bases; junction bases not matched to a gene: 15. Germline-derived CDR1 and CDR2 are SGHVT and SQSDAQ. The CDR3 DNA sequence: TGTGCCAGCAGCGTAGGAGCGGGGGGCCTCACCCGGACAGATACGCAGTATTTT. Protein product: CASSVGAGGLTRTDTQYF. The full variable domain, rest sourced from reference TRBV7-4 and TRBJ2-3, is GAGVSQSPRYKVAKRGRDVALRCDSISGHVTLYWYRQTLGQGSEVLTYSQSDAQRDKSGRPSGRFSAERPERSVSTLKIQRTEQGDSAVYLCASSVGAGGLTRTDTQYFGPGTRLTVL.

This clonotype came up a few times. CDR3 bases: TGTGCCAGCAGTGATGGGGGGGAGACCCAGTACTTC. It yields the protein CASSDGGETQYF. The chain carries TRBV25-1 and TRBJ2-5, with D tentatively TRBD2 (6 bases). V dropped 3 bases and J dropped 5 bases, with 7 bases sitting between them. Germline-derived CDR1 and CDR2 are MGHDK and SYGVNS. The CDR3 is 12 residues long.

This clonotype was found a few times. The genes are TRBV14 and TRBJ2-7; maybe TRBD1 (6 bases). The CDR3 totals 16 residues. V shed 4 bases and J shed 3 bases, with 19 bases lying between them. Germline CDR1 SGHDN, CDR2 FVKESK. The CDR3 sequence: CASSPGTGILYYEQYF. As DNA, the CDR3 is TGTGCCAGCAGCCCGGGAACAGGGATACTTTACTACGAGCAGTACTTC.

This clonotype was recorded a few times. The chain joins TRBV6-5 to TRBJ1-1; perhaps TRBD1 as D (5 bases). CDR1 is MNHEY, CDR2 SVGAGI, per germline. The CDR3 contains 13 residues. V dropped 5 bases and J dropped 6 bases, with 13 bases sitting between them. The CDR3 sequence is CASSVLRVPEAFF. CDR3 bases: TGTGCCAGCAGTGTGCTCAGGGTACCTGAAGCTTTCTTT.

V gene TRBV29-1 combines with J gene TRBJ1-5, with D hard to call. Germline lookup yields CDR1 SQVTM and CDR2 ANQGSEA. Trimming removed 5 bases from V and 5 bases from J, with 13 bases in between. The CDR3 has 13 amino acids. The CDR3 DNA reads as TGCAGCGTTATCTCTGGGGAGTATCAGCCCCAGCATTTT. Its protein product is CSVISGEYQPQHF.

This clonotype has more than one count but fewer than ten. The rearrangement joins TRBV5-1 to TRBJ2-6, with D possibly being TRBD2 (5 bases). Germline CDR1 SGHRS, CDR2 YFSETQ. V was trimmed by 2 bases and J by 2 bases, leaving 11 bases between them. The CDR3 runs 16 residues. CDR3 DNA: TGCGCCAGCAGCTTCCCGGGGAACACTGGGGCCAACGTCCTGACTTTC. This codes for CASSFPGNTGANVLTF.

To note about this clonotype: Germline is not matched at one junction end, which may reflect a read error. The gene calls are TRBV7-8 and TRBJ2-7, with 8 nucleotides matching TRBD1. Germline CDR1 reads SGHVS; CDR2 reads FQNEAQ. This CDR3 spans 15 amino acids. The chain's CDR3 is CASSAGGWVSYERYF. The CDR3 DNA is TGTGCCAGCAGTGCAGGGGGCTGGGTCTCCTACGAGCGGTACTTC.

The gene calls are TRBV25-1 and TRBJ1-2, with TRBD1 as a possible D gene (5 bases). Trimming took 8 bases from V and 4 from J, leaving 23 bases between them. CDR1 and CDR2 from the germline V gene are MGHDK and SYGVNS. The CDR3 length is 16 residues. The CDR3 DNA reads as TGTGCCAGCTCACCACTGGAGGCGGCAGGGCCCTATGGCTACACCTTC. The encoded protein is CASSPLEAAGPYGYTF.

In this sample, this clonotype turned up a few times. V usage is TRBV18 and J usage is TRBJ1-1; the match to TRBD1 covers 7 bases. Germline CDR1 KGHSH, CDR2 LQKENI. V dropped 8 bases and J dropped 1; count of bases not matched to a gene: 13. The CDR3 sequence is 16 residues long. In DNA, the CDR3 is TGTGCCAGCAGCGACCGGGACAGACAATCGAACACTGAAGCTTTCTTT. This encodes CASSDRDRQSNTEAFF.

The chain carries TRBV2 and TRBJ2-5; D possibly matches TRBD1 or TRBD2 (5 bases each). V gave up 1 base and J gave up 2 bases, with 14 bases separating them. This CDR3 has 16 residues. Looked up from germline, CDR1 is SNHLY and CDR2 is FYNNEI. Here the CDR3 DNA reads TGTGCCAGCAGTGAAGTTAGGGGACGGATGCAAGAGACCCAGTACTTC. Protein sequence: CASSEVRGRMQETQYF. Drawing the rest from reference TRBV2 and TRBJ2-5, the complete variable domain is EPEVTQTPSHQVTQMGQEVILRCVPISNHLYFYWYRQILGQKVEFLVSFYNNEISEKSEIFDDQFSVERPDGSNFTLKIRSTKLEDSAMYFCASSEVRGRMQETQYFGPGTRLLVL.

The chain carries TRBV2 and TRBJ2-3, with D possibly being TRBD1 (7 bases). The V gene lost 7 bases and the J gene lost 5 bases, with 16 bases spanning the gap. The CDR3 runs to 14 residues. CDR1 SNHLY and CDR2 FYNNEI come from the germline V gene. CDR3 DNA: TGTGCCAGCAAGGATTCCAGGGGGGAAGATACGCAGTATTTT. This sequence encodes CASKDSRGEDTQYF.

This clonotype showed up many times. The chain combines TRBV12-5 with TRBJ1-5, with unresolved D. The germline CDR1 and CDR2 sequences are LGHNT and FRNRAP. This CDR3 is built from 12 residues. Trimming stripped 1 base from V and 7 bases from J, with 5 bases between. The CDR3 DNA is TGTGCTAGTGGTTTGGCGGACCAGCCCCAGCATTTT. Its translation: CASGLADQPQHF.

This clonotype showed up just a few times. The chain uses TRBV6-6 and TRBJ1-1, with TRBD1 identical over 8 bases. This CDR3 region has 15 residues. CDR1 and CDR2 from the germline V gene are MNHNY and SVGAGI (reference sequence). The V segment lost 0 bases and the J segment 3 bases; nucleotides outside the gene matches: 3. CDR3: CASSYSNRGDTEAFF. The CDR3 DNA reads TGTGCCAGCAGTTACTCGAACAGGGGGGACACTGAAGCTTTCTTT.

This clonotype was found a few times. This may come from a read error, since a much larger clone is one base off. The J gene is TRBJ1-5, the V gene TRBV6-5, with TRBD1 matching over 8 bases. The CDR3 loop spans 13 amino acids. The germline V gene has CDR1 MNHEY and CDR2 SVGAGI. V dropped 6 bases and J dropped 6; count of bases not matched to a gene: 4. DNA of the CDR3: TGTGCCAGCAGCCCGGACAGGGCTCAGCCCCAGCATTTT. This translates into CASSPDRAQPQHF.

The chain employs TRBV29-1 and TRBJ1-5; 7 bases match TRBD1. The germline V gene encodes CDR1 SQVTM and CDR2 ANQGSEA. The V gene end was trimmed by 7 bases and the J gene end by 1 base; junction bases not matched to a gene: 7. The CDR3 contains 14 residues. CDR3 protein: CSASQGGSNQPQHF. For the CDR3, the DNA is TGCAGCGCGTCGCAGGGGGGAAGCAATCAGCCCCAGCATTTT.